This T cell receptor beta chain comes out of a study of blood T cell repertoires in COVID-19 (dated by TCRdb to the early 2020s). Describing the broader study: Samples covering the acute and convalescent phases of COVID-19 were provided by collaborators in the United States, Italy and Spain. The prospective study material was composed of cDNA or gDNA derived from T cells, B-cell-depleted T cells, or PBMCs. Deeply sampled blood TCRbeta repertoires from subjects exposed to, actively infected with, or recovered from COVID-19 were included in the dataset. The repertoires were released in a freely available public database meant as a resource for research on the immune response to SARS-CoV-2. Samples were obtained from the ongoing ImmuneRACE study (first 160 participants) and from 1,000 to 1,500 subjects provided by 6 global collaborators. Sample metadata almost always included a de-identified subject ID, COVID-19 status, age in years and sex. Where HLA class I and class II types were available, the types were taken from metadata supplied by the sample provider, not from assay-based typing.

The junction shows trimming of 1 base on V and 2 bases on J, plus 11 bases between the germline ends. CDR1 and CDR2, looked up from the germline V gene, are SGDLS and YYNGEE. From the cysteine up to the phenylalanine, the CDR3 has a length of 15 residues. Only the CDR3 DNA is retained, 45 bases long and in frame from the first base. Overall study results and their limits: How much clinical and demographic metadata was included differed by source and by participant, and the metadata was provided uncurated.

Whole blood was collected in K2EDTA tubes by collaborating institutions according to the institutions' own protocols. Collaborator samples were shipped for TCRbeta analysis as frozen whole blood, isolated PBMCs, or DNA extracted from either sample type. The immunoSEQ Assay, a bias-controlled multiplex PCR, was used to amplify TCRbeta CDR3 regions from genomic DNA. The authors' analysis ran thus. The number of nucleated cells in each sample was estimated from the amplification of reference gene primers within the assay. To quantify the absolute abundance of each unique TCRbeta CDR3 rearrangement, sequence reads were collapsed and filtered. For each sample, productive Simpson clonality was calculated by taking the square root of Simpson's diversity index across productive rearrangements. The immuneACCESS repertoire file appears here via TCRdb, limited to in-frame rearrangements. These files lack a portion of the clones; in checked studies, under half of the deficit traces to unresolved V genes, and the cause of the others is not known. V and J calls and clone size are given by that table; D and trimming were obtained from the DNA. For this sample there are some 340,000 clones; around four fifths appear just once. The biggest ten clones account for 2.5% to 3% of the sample.

Remarks on this clone: This clone's antigen is unknown. It has no much larger one-base neighbor in the sample; base qualities were not kept.

The chain couples TRBV9 to TRBJ2-3; the D region possibly corresponds to TRBD2 (7 bases align). This receptor was obtained from a man younger than 45 with active or convalescent COVID-19. The sample comprised peripheral blood. The DNA reads as follows: TGTGCCAGCAGCGTACTGGGGGGGCCCACAGATACGCAGTATTTT. Its protein reads: CASSVLGGPTDTQYF.